This TCR beta chain originates from a study of CD8 T cells in ankylosing spondylitis. The sample holds many counts of this clonotype. Antigen: not known. Study-wide results and caveats: Among TCR beta sequences, a motif of roughly 8 highly homologous variants appeared characteristic of ankylosing spondylitis blood. Past studies reported some motif variants in reactive arthritis synovial fluid and blood.

From germline, CDR1 is SGHVS and CDR2 FNYEAQ. The CDR3 is made up of 15 amino acids. V dropped 2 bases and J dropped 6; count of bases not matched to a gene: 9. Researchers built TCR beta libraries using quantitative 5'-RACE with molecular barcodes. TCRdb re-analysed the 5' RACE reads in MiXCR, keeping a single row per CDR3 protein. This sample has about 200,000 distinct CDR3 sequences, with 6% to 8.5% found just once. The sample taken for sequencing was blood, either unsorted or a sorted T cell fraction (not recorded which). This receptor was taken from a male donor with ankylosing spondylitis. The genes are TRBV7-6 and TRBJ2-7, with 8 nucleotides matching TRBD1. CDR3 in DNA: TGTGCCAGCAGCTTAAGACAGGGGCCCTCGGCCGAGCAGTACTTC. Amino acids: CASSLRQGPSAEQYF.